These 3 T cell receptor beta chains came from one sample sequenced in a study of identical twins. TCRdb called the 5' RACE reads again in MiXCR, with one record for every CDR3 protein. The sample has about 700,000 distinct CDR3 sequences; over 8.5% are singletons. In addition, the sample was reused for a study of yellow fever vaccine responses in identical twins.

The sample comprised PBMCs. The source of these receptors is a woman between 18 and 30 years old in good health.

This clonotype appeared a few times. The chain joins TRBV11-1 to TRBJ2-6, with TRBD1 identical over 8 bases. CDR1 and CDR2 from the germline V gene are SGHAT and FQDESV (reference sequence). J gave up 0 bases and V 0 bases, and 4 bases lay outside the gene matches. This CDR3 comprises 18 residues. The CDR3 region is CASSLAQGANSGANVLTF. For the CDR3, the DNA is TGTGCCAGCAGCTTAGCTCAGGGGGCCAACTCTGGGGCCAACGTCCTGACTTTC.

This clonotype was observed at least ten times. The CDR3 region is CASSRTPSGGGTDTQYF. In nucleotides, the CDR3 is TGTGCCAGCAGCCGGACCCCTAGCGGGGGGGGCACAGATACGCAGTATTTT. The genes are TRBV3-1 and TRBJ2-3; 12 bases line up with TRBD2. Germline lookup yields CDR1 LGHDT and CDR2 YNNKEL (reference sequence). The CDR3 runs 17 residues. After removal of 4 bases from V and 1 base from J, the junction contained 6 bases not matched to a gene.

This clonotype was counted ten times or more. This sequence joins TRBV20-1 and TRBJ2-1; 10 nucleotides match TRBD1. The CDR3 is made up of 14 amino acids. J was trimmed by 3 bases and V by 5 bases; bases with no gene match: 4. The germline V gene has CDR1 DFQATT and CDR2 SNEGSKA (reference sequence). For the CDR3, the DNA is TGCAGTGCTCCGGGACAGGGGAGCTACAATGAGCAGTTCTTC. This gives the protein CSAPGQGSYNEQFF.